Below, 16 T cell receptor beta chains from the same sample are listed, as sequenced in a study of tumor-infiltrating lymphocytes in primary liver carcinoma. Joint extraction of RNA and DNA used about 17-33 mg of bulk tissue that was unsorted. Synthesis of TCR beta cDNA was carried out from approximately 0.55 ug total RNA with a constant-region primer. Slightly modified ARM-PCR served as the procedure for the TCR beta libraries. These libraries came from three rounds of nested multiplex PCR. TRBV1-TRBV30 forward primers and a C-beta reverse primer were used in the first two PCR rounds, which each ran for approximately 10 cycles. TCRdb redid the calling of the multiplex PCR reads with MiXCR, one entry per CDR3 protein. This table has roughly 190,000 distinct CDR3 sequences, around four fifths appearing once. Sequenced: tumor tissue from primary liver carcinoma. These receptors were obtained from a man between 40 and 49 years old with primary liver carcinoma and hepatitis B virus infection.

Comments on this clonotype: The final CDR3 position lacks the conserved phenylalanine or tryptophan, pointing to a likely read error. The rearrangement links TRBV30 to TRBJ2-7, with D possibly matching TRBD2 (6 bases). V lost 3 bases to trimming and J lost 6 bases, with 15 bases between them. In germline, CDR1 is GTSNPN, CDR2 SVGIG (reference sequence). The CDR3 has 13 amino acids. CDR3 DNA sequence: TGTGCCTGGAGGGAGGGCGGTCTCTCCGAGCAGTACTAC. Translating it yields CAWREGGLSEQYY.

Of note for this clonotype: One base away lies a much larger clone, so this may be a sequencing read error. This chain uses TRBV5-1 with TRBJ2-1; TRBD2 aligns across 11 bases. The V and J ends lost 3 bases and 12 bases, in that order; junction bases with no gene match: 5. Germline V gene data show CDR1 as SGHRS and CDR2 as YFSETQ. The CDR3 has 13 residues. The CDR3 nucleotides read TGCGCCAGCAGCTCGACTAGCGGGAAGGTGCAGTTCTTC. It specifies CASSSTSGKVQFF.

With regard to this clonotype: The CDR3 does not end in the conserved phenylalanine or tryptophan, so this is likely a read error. The V gene is TRBV11-2, the J gene TRBJ2-3; TRBD2 agrees at 13 bases. V gave up 4 bases and J gave up 10 bases; unmatched junction bases: 11. Germline V CDR1 and CDR2: SGHAT, FQNNGV. This CDR3 contains 16 residues. In DNA form, the CDR3 reads TGTGCCAGCAGCTCCCTGGGACTAGCGGGAATGGATGCGCAGTATATT. Its protein is CASSSLGLAGMDAQYI.

This clonotype was counted a single time. One end of the junction is discordant with germline, which a read error may explain. The genes are TRBV29-1 and TRBJ2-7; D not resolved. Germline V gene lookup returns CDR1 SQVTM and CDR2 ANQGSEA. CDR3 length equals 13 residues. In DNA form, the CDR3 reads TGCAGCGTCGATACATGGTATGTCGATGAGCGGTACTTC. Amino acids: CSVDTWYVDERYF.

Notes on this clonotype: A read error may produce the germline difference seen at one junction end. J is TRBJ2-5 and V is TRBV6-2 or TRBV6-3; 7 nucleotides agree with TRBD2. From germline, CDR1 is MNHEY and CDR2 SVGEGT. This CDR3 is built from 15 residues. CDR3 DNA sequence: TGTGCTAGCAGTTGGACTAGAGGGAGCGGAGAGACCCAGTACTTC. Its protein is CASSWTRGSGETQYF.

Regarding this clonotype: One end of the junction varies from germline; a read error may be responsible. The chain is built from TRBV10-3 and TRBJ2-3; the D call may be TRBD1 or TRBD2 (6 bases each). CDR1 and CDR2 from the germline V gene are ENHRY and SYGVKD. The CDR3 has 13 amino acids. CDR3 coding DNA: TGTGTCATCAGTCGGGGGCGCACAGATACGCAGTATTTT. Translated, it gives CVISRGRTDTQYF.

The chain has TRBV6-1 and TRBJ2-1, with TRBD1 matching 8 bases. This CDR3 is 15 amino acids long. Trimming removed 6 bases from V and 4 bases from J; junction bases left unmatched: 8. Per the germline V gene, CDR1 is MNHNS and CDR2 is SASEGT. This chain's CDR3 is CASRETGAMYNEQFF. The CDR3 DNA reads as TGTGCCAGCAGAGAGACAGGGGCTATGTACAATGAGCAGTTCTTC.

This sequence joins TRBV30 and TRBJ2-1; D unclear. From germline, CDR1 is GTSNPN and CDR2 SVGIG (reference sequence). The germline V and J ends were trimmed by 2 bases and 7 bases, with 15 bases remaining between them. The CDR3 contains 14 residues. CDR3 bases: TGTGCCTGGAGTAGCGTGAGGCGGTTAAATGAGCAGTTCTTC. Translated, it gives CAWSSVRRLNEQFF.

About this clonotype: Compared with germline, one end of the junction differs, possibly owing to a read error. For the CDR3, the DNA is TGTGCCCGCAGCCTACGATGTACAGGGGAAAACGAGCAGTACTTC. This gives the protein CARSLRCTGENEQYF. The gene calls are TRBV11-2 and TRBJ2-7, with TRBD1 matching over 7 bases. There are 15 residues in the CDR3. Germline CDR1 SGHAT, CDR2 FQNNGV. The variable domain in full, with the rest retrieved from reference TRBV11-2 and TRBJ2-7, is EAGVAQSPRYKIIEKRQSVAFWCNPISGHATLYWYQQILGQGPKLLIQFQNNGVVDDSQLPKDRFSAERLKGVDSTLKIQPAKLEDSAVYLCARSLRCTGENEQYFGPGTRLTVT.

As concerns this clonotype: This CDR3 is missing its conserved last phenylalanine or tryptophan, likely due to a read error. The chain employs TRBV11-2 and TRBJ2-7, with D possibly matching TRBD1 (6 bases). The germline V gene has CDR1 SGHAT and CDR2 FQNNGV. Trimming stripped 7 bases from V and 7 bases from J, with 11 bases between. CDR3 size: 11 residues. The CDR3 loop is CASTKGVEQYS. The CDR3, as DNA: TGTGCCAGCACGAAGGGGGTTGAGCAGTACTCC.

Concerning this clonotype: Relative to the germline gene, one junction end is altered; a read error may explain this. V usage is TRBV29-1 and J usage is TRBJ2-1, with 15 nucleotides matching TRBD2. Germline CDR1 and CDR2: SQVTM and ANQGSEA. The CDR3 length is 15 residues. CDR3 bases: TGCAGCATTGGACTAGCGGGAGGGTTCTACATTGAGCAGTTTTTC. Translated, it gives CSIGLAGGFYIEQFF.

With respect to this clonotype: Sequence at one end of the junction differs from germline and may be a read error. The chain has TRBV29-1 and TRBJ2-2; 8 nucleotides match TRBD1. Germline loops: CDR1 SQVTM, CDR2 ANQGSEA. The CDR3 is 14 residues long. The DNA of the CDR3 is TGCAGTGCCCAAGGACAGGGTAACATCGGGGAGCTGTTTTTT. It translates to CSAQGQGNIGELFF.

A note on this clonotype: This sequence may be a read error, since a much larger clone differs from it by one base. The chain joins TRBV28 to TRBJ1-6, with D uncertain. CDR3 size: 15 residues. Germline CDR1 is MDHEN and CDR2 is SYDVKM. In DNA, the CDR3 is TGTGCCAGCAGTTTATATGGGTTAGGTAATTCACTCCTCCACTTT. This codes for CASSLYGLGNSLLHF.

About this clonotype itself: At one end the junction does not follow the germline gene, possibly because of a read error. The chain couples TRBV6-5 to TRBJ1-1; D uncertain. The CDR3 covers 11 residues. The germline gives CDR1 MNHEY, CDR2 SVGAGI. The CDR3 nucleotides read TGTGCTAGCAGTTCCAGCGTTGAAGCTTTCTTT. It is translated as CASSSSVEAFF.

As to this clonotype: A read error may produce the germline difference seen at one junction end. The J gene is TRBJ1-1, the V gene TRBV6-2 or TRBV6-3; D is uncertain. The germline V gene encodes CDR1 MNHEY and CDR2 SVGEGT. This CDR3 comprises 16 residues. As DNA, the CDR3 is TGTGCCAGCACTATAACCTGGACGAGGGTAGTCACTGAAGCTCTCTTT. It codes for CASTITWTRVVTEALF.

Concerning this clonotype itself: Germline and junction disagree at one end, which may indicate a read error. The chain's CDR3 is CANHRGALRQTQHF. The CDR3 DNA follows: TGTGCCAACCACCGGGGGGCCCTACGTCAGACCCAGCATTTT. The chain has TRBV5-5 and TRBJ1-5; perhaps TRBD1 as D (6 bases). The CDR3 is 14 residues long. Germline assignment: CDR1 SGHKS and CDR2 YYEKEE (reference sequence).